Listed below are T cell receptor beta chains from one sample, sequenced in a study of T cell repertoires in cytomegalovirus infection. TCRdb itself ran the reads through MiXCR, one entry per CDR3 protein. The table lists roughly 860,000 distinct CDR3 sequences, less than 35% of them singletons. These receptors' antigens are unknown. Material: cultured CD8+ T cells from PBMCs, obtained from culture after CMV antigen stimulation. These receptors were collected from a human donor in good health (CMV status not recorded). Some clones in this sample may be carry-over from other donors' samples. Both conserved end residues are part of each CDR3. The D gene is left open where the match is weak. Some rows have no size entry. The others give once, few or many, or a class for an expanded clone.

CDR3 DNA: TGTGCCAGCAGCCTTACACGAGATATGAACACTGAAGCTTTCTTT
CDR3 protein: CASSLTRDMNTEAFF
D gene: .
V gene: TRBV7-6
J gene: TRBJ1-1
clone size: many

CDR3 DNA: TGTGCCAGCAGGCCCGGGACAGGGAATGAAAAACTGTTTTTT
CDR3 protein: CASRPGTGNEKLFF
D gene: TRBD1
V gene: TRBV7-9
J gene: TRBJ1-4
clone size: many

CDR3 DNA: TGTGCCAGCAGCCCGGGGCTCGGGGGTGAGGCTTTCTTT
CDR3 protein: CASSPGLGGEAFF
D gene: .
V gene: TRBV12-3/TRBV12-4
J gene: TRBJ1-1
clone size: few

CDR3 DNA: TGTGCCAGCAGTTTATCAGGCCAGCCATACAATGAGCAGTTCTTC
CDR3 protein: CASSLSGQPYNEQFF
D gene: .
V gene: TRBV27
J gene: TRBJ2-1
clone size: .

CDR3 DNA: TGCGCCAGCAGCCAAGAGGACTTCTACAGGGGGAACACTGAAGCTTTCTTT
CDR3 protein: CASSQEDFYRGNTEAFF
D gene: TRBD1
V gene: TRBV4-3
J gene: TRBJ1-1
clone size: .

CDR3 DNA: TGTGCCAGCAGTTACAGCCGAGGGCAAGCTAACTATGGCTACACCTTC
CDR3 protein: CASSYSRGQANYGYTF
D gene: .
V gene: TRBV6-6
J gene: TRBJ1-2
clone size: .

CDR3 DNA: TGTGCCAGCAGTTTAAGGGGACAGGACTTGGGTAGCACCTTC
CDR3 protein: CASSLRGQDLGSTF
D gene: TRBD1
V gene: TRBV12-3/TRBV12-4
J gene: TRBJ1-2
clone size: many

CDR3 DNA: TGTGCCAGCAGTGTACAGGGAGTGAACACTGAAGCTTTCTTT
CDR3 protein: CASSVQGVNTEAFF
D gene: .
V gene: TRBV27
J gene: TRBJ1-1
clone size: many

CDR3 DNA: TGTGCCAGCAGTTACTATGCCCTTACAGGAGAGACCCAGTACTTC
CDR3 protein: CASSYYALTGETQYF
D gene: .
V gene: TRBV6-5
J gene: TRBJ2-5
clone size: .

CDR3 DNA: TGTGCCAGCAGTGAAAGGGCTTTCGGGGAGCTGTTTTTT
CDR3 protein: CASSERAFGELFF
D gene: .
V gene: TRBV6-1
J gene: TRBJ2-2
clone size: .

CDR3 DNA: TGTGCCAGCAGTCCCTCGGGGGAGCAGTTCTTC
CDR3 protein: CASSPSGEQFF
D gene: .
V gene: TRBV12-3/TRBV12-4
J gene: TRBJ2-1
clone size: many

CDR3 DNA: TGTGCCAGCAGTTTAGGGCTGGTAAGCGATGAGCAGTTCTTC
CDR3 protein: CASSLGLVSDEQFF
D gene: .
V gene: TRBV12-3/TRBV12-4
J gene: TRBJ2-1
clone size: .

CDR3 DNA: TGTGCCTGCAGTTTGGGGGATTATAGCAATCAGCCCCAGCATTTT
CDR3 protein: CACSLGDYSNQPQHF
D gene: .
V gene: TRBV28
J gene: TRBJ1-5
clone size: once

CDR3 DNA: TGCAGCGTTCGGACAGGGGATCACGGGGAGCTGTTTTTT
CDR3 protein: CSVRTGDHGELFF
D gene: TRBD1
V gene: TRBV29-1
J gene: TRBJ2-2
clone size: .

CDR3 DNA: TGTGCCAGCAGCTTCGCCACACTCTCCTACAATGAGCAGTTCTTC
CDR3 protein: CASSFATLSYNEQFF
D gene: .
V gene: TRBV7-2
J gene: TRBJ2-1
clone size: many

CDR3 DNA: TGTGCCAGCAGTTCGGCTAGCGGGGAGGCGGGTGAGCAGTTCTTC
CDR3 protein: CASSSASGEAGEQFF
D gene: TRBD2
V gene: TRBV12-3/TRBV12-4
J gene: TRBJ2-1
clone size: many

CDR3 DNA: TGCAGCGTTGAAGCCACTAGCGGGGGGAATGAGCAGTTCTTC
CDR3 protein: CSVEATSGGNEQFF
D gene: TRBD2
V gene: TRBV29-1
J gene: TRBJ2-1
clone size: .

CDR3 DNA: TGTGCCAGCAGCTTTACGGCAGGCAATGAGCAGTTCTTC
CDR3 protein: CASSFTAGNEQFF
D gene: .
V gene: TRBV7-6
J gene: TRBJ2-1
clone size: .

CDR3 DNA: TGTGCCAGCAGTAGTGGACCCAACAATGAGCAGTTCTTC
CDR3 protein: CASSSGPNNEQFF
D gene: .
V gene: TRBV6-5
J gene: TRBJ2-1
clone size: few

CDR3 DNA: TGTGCCAGCAGCGGACTAGCGGGGGACCGCACAGATACGCAGTATTTT
CDR3 protein: CASSGLAGDRTDTQYF
D gene: TRBD2
V gene: TRBV6-2/TRBV6-3
J gene: TRBJ2-3
clone size: .

CDR3 DNA: TGTGCCAGCAGTTACTCGAGGACTACAGATACGCAGTATTTT
CDR3 protein: CASSYSRTTDTQYF
D gene: .
V gene: TRBV6-6
J gene: TRBJ2-3
clone size: few

CDR3 DNA: TGTGCCAGCAGCCCAGGGTGGTGGAGCTACACCTTC
CDR3 protein: CASSPGWWSYTF
D gene: .
V gene: TRBV6-2/TRBV6-3
J gene: TRBJ1-2
clone size: .

CDR3 DNA: TGTGCCAGCATCCCAGACACCCTCTTCACAGATACGCAGTATTTT
CDR3 protein: CASIPDTLFTDTQYF
D gene: .
V gene: TRBV2
J gene: TRBJ2-3
clone size: .

CDR3 DNA: TGCAGTGCTAGAGATCATGGGTCCGGAAACACCATATATTTT
CDR3 protein: CSARDHGSGNTIYF
D gene: .
V gene: TRBV20-1
J gene: TRBJ1-3
clone size: few

CDR3 DNA: TGTGCCAGCAGCCAGGACACGGGGGATTCACCCCTCCACTTT
CDR3 protein: CASSQDTGDSPLHF
D gene: .
V gene: TRBV4-1
J gene: TRBJ1-6
clone size: .

CDR3 DNA: TGTGCCAGCGCCGATAGCAATCAGCCCCAGCATTTT
CDR3 protein: CASADSNQPQHF
D gene: .
V gene: TRBV19
J gene: TRBJ1-5
clone size: .

CDR3 DNA: TGCAGTGCTAGATATCCAGGGAAGCCCAATGAGCAGTTCTTC
CDR3 protein: CSARYPGKPNEQFF
D gene: .
V gene: TRBV20-1
J gene: TRBJ2-1
clone size: .

CDR3 DNA: TGTGCCAGCAGTTCAACCGGGACGGGCTTTACCCTTCATGGCTACACCTTC
CDR3 protein: CASSSTGTGFTLHGYTF
D gene: .
V gene: TRBV27
J gene: TRBJ1-2
clone size: few

CDR3 DNA: TGTGCCAGCAGCTTAAACCCGCCCTACACTGAAGCTTTCTTT
CDR3 protein: CASSLNPPYTEAFF
D gene: .
V gene: TRBV7-6
J gene: TRBJ1-1
clone size: .

CDR3 DNA: TGTGCCATCAGTACAGGGTACAGCAATCAGCCCCAGCATTTT
CDR3 protein: CAISTGYSNQPQHF
D gene: .
V gene: TRBV10-3
J gene: TRBJ1-5
clone size: few

CDR3 DNA: TGTGCCAGCAGTGAAGCCCGGGACACGCGCTACGAGCAGTACTTC
CDR3 protein: CASSEARDTRYEQYF
D gene: .
V gene: TRBV6-1
J gene: TRBJ2-7
clone size: .